These 18 T cell receptor beta chains were sequenced from one sample in a study of metastatic and nonmetastatic thyroid tumors (dated by TCRdb to between 2020 and 2021). Before undergoing thyroid surgery, none of the patients had been given any kind of treatment. The protocol used for the library was PCR. Sequenced on an Illumina HiSeq 4000. Through fastp at Q25 and MiXCR, TCRdb rebuilt clones from the public reads, retaining in-frame beta chains. A total of tens of thousands of clones appear in this sample, around 30% of them only once. About a tenth of the sample is in the top ten clones. Specimen: blood. All receptors come from a male donor with papillary thyroid cancer or a benign thyroid nodule (not recorded which). Some clones in this sample may be carry-over from other donors' samples.

The V gene is TRBV11-2, the J gene TRBJ1-1; 9 bases are shared with TRBD1. Germline CDR1 SGHAT, CDR2 FQNNGV. The CDR3 has 13 residues. After removal of 3 bases from V and 4 bases from J, the junction contained 0 bases not matched to a gene. DNA of the CDR3: TGTGCCAGCAGCTTGACAGGGGGCACTGAAGCTTTCTTT. This codes for CASSLTGGTEAFF.

V gene TRBV9 combines with J gene TRBJ2-7, with 9 bases that match TRBD2. The CDR3 runs to 15 residues. V shed 3 bases and J 2 bases; nucleotides not matched to a gene: 6. Germline CDR1 and CDR2: SGDLS and YYNGEE. The CDR3 region is CASSASGGRAYEQYF. CDR3 nucleotide sequence: TGTGCCAGCAGCGCCTCTGGCGGGAGGGCCTACGAGCAGTACTTC.

A few counts support this clone. The V call is TRBV30, the J call TRBJ2-7, with 10 nucleotides matching TRBD1. The ends lost 4 bases at V and 4 bases at J; junction bases unmatched: 7. Germline V gene data show CDR1 as GTSNPN and CDR2 as SVGIG (reference sequence). This CDR3 has 14 residues. Here the CDR3 reads CAWTPGTGDYEQYF. CDR3 DNA: TGTGCCTGGACCCCTGGGACAGGGGATTACGAGCAGTACTTC.

This clone was picked up a small number of times. V usage is TRBV11-3 and J usage is TRBJ2-7; D not certain. The CDR3 length is 13 residues. V shed 3 bases and J shed 5 bases, with 11 bases lying between them. The germline V gene has CDR1 SGHNT and CDR2 YENEEA. The CDR3 DNA sequence: TGTGCCAGCAGCTTCGCGCCGGCTGACGAGCAGTACTTC. It encodes CASSFAPADEQYF.

This clone was observed many times. CDR3 in DNA: TGTGCCACCAGCACCGACAGGGGGCCGGCCTACGAGCAGTACTTC. Amino acids: CATSTDRGPAYEQYF. The chain employs TRBV15 and TRBJ2-7; the match to TRBD1 covers 10 bases. The CDR3 length is 15 residues. V was clipped by 4 bases and J by 2 bases; unmatched bases: 5. Germline V lookup: CDR1 LNHNV, CDR2 YYDKDF (reference sequence). The variable domain in full, with the rest retrieved from reference TRBV15 and TRBJ2-7, is DAMVIQNPRYQVTQFGKPVTLSCSQTLNHNVMYWYQQKSSQAPKLLFHYYDKDFNNEADTPDNFQSRRPNTSFCFLDIRSPGLGDTAMYLCATSTDRGPAYEQYFGPGTRLTVT.

In this sample, this clone turned up a few times. This chain links TRBV5-1 with TRBJ2-2; a possible D gene is TRBD2 (6 bases). The CDR3 consists of 17 residues. The V gene's germline CDR1 is SGHRS and CDR2 YFSETQ. Trimming cost V 4 bases and J 5 bases, with 21 bases left between them. As DNA, the CDR3 is TGCGCCAGCAGCGACGCTCTGAGCAGGACTAATACCGGGGAGCTGTTTTTT. It yields the protein CASSDALSRTNTGELFF.

The rearrangement uses TRBV10-3 and TRBJ2-7; D gene uncertain. Trimming pared 0 bases from V and 4 bases from J, leaving 7 bases between. The CDR3 sequence is 13 residues long. The V gene's germline CDR1 is ENHRY and CDR2 SYGVKD. The chain's CDR3 is CAISESLGYEQYF. DNA of the CDR3: TGTGCCATCAGTGAGTCTTTGGGGTACGAGCAGTACTTC.

Relative to its sample, this clone is medium-sized. J is TRBJ2-7 and V is TRBV27, with 7 bases fitting TRBD2. The V segment lost 6 bases and the J segment 5 bases; nucleotides outside the gene matches: 10. Germline-derived CDR1 and CDR2 are MNHEY and SMNVEV (reference sequence). CDR3 length: 14 amino acids. CDR3 sequence reads: CASRPWGGSDEQYF. CDR3 sequence (DNA): TGTGCCAGCAGACCCTGGGGCGGGAGCGACGAGCAGTACTTC.

The rearrangement links TRBV20-1 to TRBJ2-1; 7 nucleotides line up with TRBD2. CDR3 length: 16 amino acids. Trimming took 7 bases from V and 8 from J; bases not matched to a gene: 20. The germline V gene has CDR1 DFQATT and CDR2 SNEGSKA (reference sequence). CDR3 nucleotides: TGCAGTGTCCAACCCCTATCTAGCGGAGATACGTATGAGCAGTTCTTC. It is translated as CSVQPLSSGDTYEQFF.

This clone turned up a few times. This chain connects TRBV9 to TRBJ2-2; D may be TRBD2 (5 bases). CDR1 SGDLS and CDR2 YYNGEE come from the germline V gene. The V and J ends lost 2 bases and 5 bases respectively, with 16 bases between them. The CDR3 length is 16 residues. The CDR3 coding sequence is TGTGCCAGCAGCGTGGGAGAGGGAGTAGGGACCGGGGAGCTGTTTTTT. Encoded protein: CASSVGEGVGTGELFF. Full variable domain (missing parts from reference TRBV9 and TRBJ2-2): DSGVTQTPKHLITATGQRVTLRCSPRSGDLSVYWYQQSLDQGLQFLIQYYNGEERAKGNILERFSAQQFPDLHSELNLSSLELGDSALYFCASSVGEGVGTGELFFGEGSRLTVL.

This clone was recorded many times. Here the CDR3 DNA reads TGTGCCAGCAGCCAAGGACAGGGGCCATACAATGAGCAGTTCTTC. Translating it yields CASSQGQGPYNEQFF. J is TRBJ2-1 and V is TRBV3-1, with TRBD1 identical over 8 bases. After removal of 1 base from V and 4 bases from J, the junction contained 3 bases not matched to a gene. In germline, CDR1 is LGHDT, CDR2 YNNKEL (reference sequence). The CDR3 loop spans 15 amino acids.

This chain joins TRBV6-2 or TRBV6-3 and TRBJ2-7; 8 bases fit TRBD1. The CDR3 has 14 residues. Germline V gene lookup returns CDR1 MNHEY and CDR2 SVGEGT. Trimming removed 5 bases from V and 6 bases from J; junction bases left unmatched: 9. This CDR3 reads CASSDRDRPREQYF. CDR3 sequence (DNA): TGTGCCAGCAGTGACCGGGACAGGCCCCGCGAGCAGTACTTC.

This clone showed up many times. The chain has TRBV12-3 or TRBV12-4 and TRBJ2-1; 8 positions agree with TRBD2. Trimming at V came to 7 bases and at J to 2 bases, leaving 4 bases not matched to a gene. The CDR3 covers 14 residues. CDR3 in amino acids: CASTPGGAYNEQFF. The CDR3 DNA is TGTGCCAGCACCCCGGGAGGGGCCTACAATGAGCAGTTCTTC.

This clone was seen a single time. The genes are TRBV11-2 and TRBJ2-1; 10 bases are a match to TRBD2. CDR3 length: 15 residues. Germline trimming cut 1 base from V and 8 bases from J; bases unmatched to any gene: 5. In germline, CDR1 is SGHAT, CDR2 FQNNGV. The CDR3: CASSLGLAGMDEQFF. The CDR3 nucleotides are TGTGCCAGCAGCTTAGGACTAGCGGGTATGGATGAGCAGTTCTTC.

This clone was found many times. The V gene is TRBV19, the J gene TRBJ2-2; D assignment may be TRBD1 or TRBD2 (5 bases each). CDR1 and CDR2 (germline): LNHDA, SQIVND (reference sequence). CDR3 length: 16 amino acids. Trimming shortened V by 4 bases and J by 4 bases, and 16 bases separated the two germline ends. The CDR3 coding sequence is TGTGCCAGTAGTAAGGGACCCTCTAAAAGCACCGGGGAGCTGTTTTTT. Translated, it gives CASSKGPSKSTGELFF. The variable domain in full, completed from reference TRBV19 and TRBJ2-2, reads DGGITQSPKYLFRKEGQNVTLSCEQNLNHDAMYWYRQDPGQGLRLIYYSQIVNDFQKGDIAEGYSVSREKKESFPLTVTSAQKNPTAFYLCASSKGPSKSTGELFFGEGSRLTVL.

In this sample, this clone is medium-sized. This rearrangement joins TRBV20-1 to TRBJ2-3; 7 bases fit TRBD2. V trimming: 5 bases; J trimming: 0 bases; junction bases outside the gene matches: 5. This CDR3 region has 14 residues. The V gene's germline CDR1 is DFQATT and CDR2 SNEGSKA (reference sequence). CDR3 residues: CSAQMGGSTDTQYF. For the CDR3, the DNA is TGCAGTGCTCAGATGGGAGGGAGCACAGATACGCAGTATTTT.

Within the sample, this clone is medium-sized. This chain joins TRBV4-2 and TRBJ2-4, with D uncertain. Trimming stripped 0 bases from V and 0 bases from J, with 9 bases between. CDR3 length equals 16 residues. Germline CDR1 and CDR2: LGHNA and YNFKEQ. CDR3 nucleotides: TGTGCCAGCAGCCAAGAATCGTTTGTAGCCAAAAACATTCAGTACTTC. Translation gives CASSQESFVAKNIQYF.

The sample holds many counts of this clone. The chain couples TRBV12-3 or TRBV12-4 to TRBJ2-7; TRBD2 is a possible D gene (6 bases). V lost 5 bases and J lost 2, with 16 bases in between. The CDR3 is made up of 15 amino acids. CDR3 residues: CASSPLMGGTYEQYF. In DNA form, the CDR3 reads TGTGCCAGCAGTCCCTTGATGGGGGGTACCTACGAGCAGTACTTC.